The 27 T cell receptor beta chains reported below all come from one sample, sequenced in a study of blood T cells in healthy people across ages. Combining a sample-barcoded 5' primer with a J-beta primer mix, a second PCR ran for roughly 7 to 12 cycles. TCRdb reprocessed the 5' RACE reads with MiXCR, giving one entry per CDR3 protein. The repertoire holds some 1.4 million distinct CDR3 sequences, roughly 40% seen once, with under 8% in the top ten. Sequencing used blood. The source of these receptors is a woman aged 18-29 years in good health.

This clonotype was detected a few times. The chain recombines TRBV18 with TRBJ2-3; D remains ambiguous. There are 14 residues in the CDR3. CDR1 KGHSH and CDR2 LQKENI come from the germline V gene. V lost 6 bases and J 2 bases, leaving 12 bases between the germline ends. CDR3 loop: CASSDTSITDTQYF. CDR3 bases: TGTGCCAGCTCCGACACGTCAATCACAGATACGCAGTATTTT.

In DNA form, the CDR3 reads TGTGCCAGCAGCGTAGGATCAGGGGGCTCCTACAATGAGCAGTTCTTC. It yields the protein CASSVGSGGSYNEQFF. The V call is TRBV9, the J call TRBJ2-1; 7 nucleotides align to TRBD1. Losses at the gene ends were 0 bases for V and 0 bases for J; bases not matched to a gene: 3. Germline CDR1 and CDR2: SGDLS and YYNGEE. The CDR3 has 16 amino acids.

This clonotype has just a few counts. The CDR3 region has the DNA TGTGCCAGCAGCCGGGCTAGCGACCCTCGGGAGCAGTACTTC. Translating gives CASSRASDPREQYF. The V call is TRBV9, the J call TRBJ2-4, with D perhaps TRBD2 (6 bases). The length of the CDR3 is 14 residues. V lost 4 bases to trimming and J lost 13 bases, with 21 bases between them. Germline V lookup: CDR1 SGDLS, CDR2 YYNGEE.

The chain combines TRBV2 with TRBJ1-1; TRBD1 agrees at 8 bases. The CDR3 is made up of 15 amino acids. Germline-derived CDR1 and CDR2 are SNHLY and FYNNEI. V trimming: 10 bases; J trimming: 1 base; junction bases outside the gene matches: 11. The CDR3 sequence: CATTPGQAANTEAFF. DNA of the CDR3: TGTGCCACAACTCCGGGACAGGCTGCGAACACTGAAGCTTTCTTT.

As DNA, the CDR3 is TGTGCCAGCAGCCAAGAAGTACTAATCCTACAGTTCTTC. Translation: CASSQEVLILQFF. V is TRBV14 and J is TRBJ2-1; D is ambiguous. CDR3 length: 13 amino acids. In germline, CDR1 is SGHDN, CDR2 FVKESK. Trimming pared 0 bases from V and 13 bases from J, leaving 13 bases between.

In this sample, this clonotype turned up a few times. The genes are TRBV28 and TRBJ2-1; D might be TRBD1 (6 bases). Germline CDR1 is MDHEN and CDR2 is SYDVKM. The CDR3 spans 15 residues. V lost 6 bases, J lost 8 bases, and 20 bases lay in between. CDR3 residues: CASSPTTGNNDEQFF. The CDR3 nucleotides read TGTGCCAGCAGCCCTACGACAGGTAATAACGATGAGCAGTTCTTC.

This clonotype showed up just a few times. The rearrangement uses TRBV6-1 and TRBJ2-1; TRBD2 is a possible D gene (6 bases). The CDR3 totals 15 residues. The V and J ends lost 6 bases and 2 bases respectively, with 14 bases between them. Per germline, CDR1 MNHNS and CDR2 SASEGT. The CDR3 DNA sequence: TGTGCCAGCAGCGCACATGGGGGGACCTACAATGAGCAGTTCTTC. It translates to CASSAHGGTYNEQFF.

The gene calls are TRBV7-9 and TRBJ2-1, with TRBD1 as a possible D gene (6 bases). The germline V and J ends were trimmed by 5 bases and 1 base, with 27 bases remaining between them. Germline loops: CDR1 SEHNR, CDR2 FQNEAQ (reference sequence). The CDR3 consists of 20 residues. The CDR3 sequence: CASSPRGPSTGPGSYNEQFF. The CDR3 DNA is TGTGCCAGCAGCCCAAGGGGCCCCTCGACAGGACCTGGGTCCTACAATGAGCAGTTCTTC.

The V call is TRBV3-1, the J call TRBJ2-4; 8 nucleotides agree with TRBD1. Germline values: CDR1 LGHDT, CDR2 YNNKEL (reference sequence). This CDR3 comprises 14 residues. J was trimmed by 6 bases and V by 4 bases; bases with no gene match: 5. The CDR3 region is CASSLGTGGNIQYF. The CDR3, as DNA: TGTGCCAGCAGCCTCGGGACAGGAGGAAACATTCAGTACTTC.

This clonotype was counted only a few times. CDR3 bases: TGTGCCAGCAGCTCTACCGGGACAGGGGTCCTTGATACGCAGTATTTT. It is translated as CASSSTGTGVLDTQYF. The J gene is TRBJ2-3, the V gene TRBV7-2, with TRBD1 matching over 10 bases. This CDR3 comprises 16 residues. Germline lookup yields CDR1 SGHTA and CDR2 FQGNSA. V lost 4 bases to trimming and J lost 6 bases; unmatched junction nucleotides: 10.

A few counts support this clonotype. The chain has TRBV12-3 or TRBV12-4 and TRBJ2-2; D unresolved. With 3 bases removed from V and 5 bases from J, the gap between germline ends came to 10 bases. This CDR3 is built from 14 residues. The CDR3 region is CASSFGLSTGELFF. Written as DNA, the CDR3 is TGTGCCAGCAGTTTTGGTCTAAGTACCGGGGAGCTGTTTTTT.

The rearrangement joins TRBV20-1 to TRBJ2-1; 16 bases are shared with TRBD2. The J call may be wrong; the DNA end is better matched by TRBJ2-7. This CDR3 is built from 15 residues. Germline assignment: CDR1 DFQATT and CDR2 SNEGSKA (reference sequence). As DNA, the CDR3 is TGCAGTGCTAAGGGACTAGCGGGAGGGTCCTACGAGCAGTACTTC. Its protein product is CSAKGLAGGSYEQYF.

The table lists this clonotype with a few counts. The chain carries TRBV20-1 and TRBJ2-1, with 11 bases matching TRBD2. This CDR3 comprises 17 residues. V shed 7 bases, J shed 0 bases, and the junction held 11 bases outside the gene matches. CDR1 DFQATT and CDR2 SNEGSKA come from the germline V gene (reference sequence). Here the CDR3 DNA reads TGCAGTGTCCGACCGACTAGCGGGGTAAGCTCCTACAATGAGCAGTTCTTC. Translated: CSVRPTSGVSSYNEQFF.

This chain uses TRBV14 with TRBJ2-3; 8 bases are shared with TRBD1. Per the germline V gene, CDR1 is SGHDN and CDR2 is FVKESK. This CDR3 comprises 15 residues. V was pared by 5 bases and J by 3 bases, with 7 bases of the junction left unmatched. The CDR3 DNA sequence: TGTGCCAGCAGCAAACGGGACAGGAGTACAGATACGCAGTATTTT. As protein: CASSKRDRSTDTQYF.

The gene calls are TRBV29-1 and TRBJ2-3; D gene uncertain. The germline CDR1 and CDR2 sequences are SQVTM and ANQGSEA. V shed 5 bases and J shed 0 bases, with 6 bases lying between them. The CDR3 runs to 12 residues. The CDR3 reads CSVPPSTDTQYF. The CDR3, as DNA: TGCAGCGTTCCCCCTAGCACAGATACGCAGTATTTT.

The chain links TRBV7-9 to TRBJ2-1; possible D gene TRBD1, 6 bases. Germline V gives CDR1 SEHNR, CDR2 FQNEAQ (reference sequence). V shed 4 bases and J shed 5 bases, with 18 bases lying between them. The CDR3 loop spans 16 amino acids. DNA for the CDR3: TGTGCCAGCAGCTCCCAGGCAGGGGTAAACCACAATGAGCAGTTCTTC. This encodes CASSSQAGVNHNEQFF.

The chain recombines TRBV4-1 with TRBJ1-2; D uncertain. Germline CDR1 and CDR2: MGHRA and YSYEKL. The CDR3 has 14 residues. The V gene lost 3 bases and the J gene lost 7 bases, with 15 bases spanning the gap. The CDR3: CASSHPTPEFGYTF. In DNA form, the CDR3 reads TGCGCCAGCAGCCATCCAACTCCCGAGTTTGGCTACACCTTC.

The rearrangement joins TRBV2 to TRBJ2-7; 8 bases line up with TRBD2. From germline, CDR1 is SNHLY and CDR2 FYNNEI. V lost 7 bases, J lost 1 base, and 3 bases stayed unmatched. The CDR3 totals 13 residues. CDR3 protein: CASTREASYEQYF. The CDR3 DNA is TGTGCCAGCACGCGGGAGGCGTCCTACGAGCAGTACTTC.

This clonotype was counted at least ten times. The gene calls are TRBV20-1 and TRBJ1-2; 8 bases line up with TRBD1. With 1 base clipped from V and 0 bases from J, the junction kept 7 bases outside the gene matches. CDR3 length: 16 amino acids. Per germline, CDR1 DFQATT and CDR2 SNEGSKA (reference sequence). The CDR3 nucleotides are TGCAGTGCTAGAGCCCGAGGACAGGGTTCTAACTATGGCTACACCTTC. Its translation: CSARARGQGSNYGYTF.

The rearrangement uses TRBV11-2 and TRBJ2-2; 7 bases match TRBD2. Germline assignment: CDR1 SGHAT and CDR2 FQNNGV. The CDR3 length is 16 residues. J was trimmed by 7 bases and V by 0 bases; bases with no gene match: 8. This CDR3 is CASSLDFGASGGELFF. CDR3 bases: TGTGCCAGCAGCTTAGATTTCGGGGCTAGCGGCGGGGAGCTGTTTTTT.

The chain couples TRBV5-6 to TRBJ2-1; 7 bases match TRBD2. Germline V gives CDR1 SGHDT, CDR2 YYEEEE. V was clipped by 4 bases and J by 4 bases; unmatched bases: 14. CDR3 length: 17 amino acids. The CDR3 DNA follows: TGTGCCAGCAGCATCCCCCCCGGGGCTAGCGGTTACAATGAGCAGTTCTTC. Residues: CASSIPPGASGYNEQFF.

This clonotype was counted a few times. The chain combines TRBV30 with TRBJ2-1; no definite D call. V lost 3 bases and J lost 10, with 22 bases in between. The CDR3 loop spans 15 amino acids. From germline, CDR1 is GTSNPN and CDR2 SVGIG (reference sequence). The CDR3 here is CAWSPPIGIQQEQFF. CDR3 sequence (DNA): TGTGCCTGGAGCCCCCCAATAGGGATCCAACAAGAGCAGTTCTTC.

This clonotype has more than one count but fewer than ten. The chain joins TRBV28 to TRBJ1-2, with D possibly matching TRBD1 (5 bases). The CDR3 spans 13 residues. Germline V CDR1 and CDR2: MDHEN, SYDVKM. The V end lost 6 bases, the J end lost 7 bases, and 15 bases lay between the germline ends. This chain's CDR3 is CASSPDGARGYTF. In DNA, the CDR3 is TGTGCCAGCAGCCCCGACGGGGCGCGTGGCTACACCTTC.

The chain recombines TRBV18 with TRBJ2-5, with a possible D match to TRBD2 (5 bases). Trimming left V 2 bases short and J 2 bases short, with 12 bases between. The germline CDR1 and CDR2 sequences are KGHSH and LQKENI. This CDR3 contains 15 residues. CDR3 bases: TGTGCCAGCTCACCATTGATCTCGGGGCAAGAGACCCAGTACTTC. It specifies CASSPLISGQETQYF.

The V and J genes are TRBV7-2 and TRBJ1-6; the D gene is possibly TRBD1 (6 bases). Trimming shortened V by 3 bases and J by 9 bases, and 15 bases separated the two germline ends. Germline CDR1 SGHTA, CDR2 FQGNSA. The CDR3 is made up of 15 amino acids. The CDR3 spells CASSLGGAGGSPLHF. CDR3 bases: TGTGCCAGCAGCTTGGGGGGGGCGGGGGGTTCACCCCTCCACTTT. The full variable domain, in which reference TRBV7-2 and TRBJ1-6 provide the parts outside the CDR3, is GAGVSQSPSNKVTEKGKDVELRCDPISGHTALYWYRQSLGQGLEFLIYFQGNSAPDKSGLPSDRFSAERTGGSVSTLTIQRTQQEDSAVYLCASSLGGAGGSPLHFGNGTRLTVT.

The V call is TRBV29-1, the J call TRBJ2-7; D is perhaps TRBD2 (6 bases). The CDR3 has 15 residues. The V gene's germline CDR1 is SQVTM and CDR2 ANQGSEA. The ends were cut back, 4 bases at V and 3 bases at J, with 19 bases in the middle. The CDR3 DNA reads as TGCAGCGTTGTTAATCCCTCGAGTAGCGGCTACGAGCAGTACTTC. It is translated as CSVVNPSSSGYEQYF.

To note about this clonotype: The junction shows a germline mismatch at one end, possibly a read error. J is TRBJ1-1 and V is TRBV20-1, with unresolved D. Germline CDR1 is DFQATT and CDR2 is SNEGSKA (reference sequence). CDR3 length: 13 amino acids. The DNA for the CDR3 is TGCAGTGCTGGAGACACCGAGAACACTGAAGCTTTCTTT. It specifies CSAGDTENTEAFF.